The sequence of this TCR beta chain was determined in a study of blood T cell repertoires in COVID-19. Looking at the study overall: Researchers got acute and convalescent COVID-19 samples from the United States, Italy and Spain.

Per the original data handling: Estimation of nucleated cell counts was performed using reference gene primer amplification. Some clones are missing from TCRdb's copy, which holds only in-frame ones; the method was immunoSEQ multiplex PCR. The DNA gave D and trimming, while V, J and clone size come from that table. Of more than 65,000 clones listed, around four fifths are singletons. J gave up 9 bases and V 4 bases, and 5 bases lay outside the gene matches. Germline V gene data show CDR1 as MNHEY and CDR2 as SVGEGT. This CDR3 has 15 amino acids. This clonotype was sampled from a man between 50 and 59 years old with active COVID-19. The chain has TRBV6-2 or TRBV6-3 and TRBJ2-1, with TRBD2 matching over 14 bases. The source material was peripheral blood. CDR3 DNA: TGTGCCAGCAGTTTGACTAGCGGGAGGGCTGGTGAGCAGTTCTTC. It translates to CASSLTSGRAGEQFF.